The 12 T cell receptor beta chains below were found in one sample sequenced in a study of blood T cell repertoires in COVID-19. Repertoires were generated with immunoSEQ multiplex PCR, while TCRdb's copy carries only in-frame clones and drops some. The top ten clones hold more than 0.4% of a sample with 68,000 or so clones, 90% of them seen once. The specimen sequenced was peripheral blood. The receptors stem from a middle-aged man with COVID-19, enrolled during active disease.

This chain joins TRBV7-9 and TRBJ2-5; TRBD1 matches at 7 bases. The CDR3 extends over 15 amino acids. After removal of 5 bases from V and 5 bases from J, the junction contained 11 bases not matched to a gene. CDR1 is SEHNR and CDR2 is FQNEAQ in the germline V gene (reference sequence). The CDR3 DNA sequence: TGTGCCAGCAGCAACCGACAGGGCGCTGGGGAGACCCAGTACTTC. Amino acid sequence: CASSNRQGAGETQYF.

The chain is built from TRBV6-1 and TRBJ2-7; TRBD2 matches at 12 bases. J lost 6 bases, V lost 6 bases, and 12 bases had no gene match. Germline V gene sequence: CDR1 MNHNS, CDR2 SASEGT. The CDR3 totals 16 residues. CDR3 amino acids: CASSELRLAGEGEQYF. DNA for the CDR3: TGTGCCAGCAGCGAACTCCGACTAGCGGGAGAAGGCGAGCAGTACTTC.

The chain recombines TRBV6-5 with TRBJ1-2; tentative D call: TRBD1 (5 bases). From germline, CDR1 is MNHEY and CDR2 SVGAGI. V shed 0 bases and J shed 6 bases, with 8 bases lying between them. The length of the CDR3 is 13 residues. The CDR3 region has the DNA TGTGCCAGCAGTTACTCGGAAGGGGATGGCTACACCTTC. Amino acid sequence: CASSYSEGDGYTF.

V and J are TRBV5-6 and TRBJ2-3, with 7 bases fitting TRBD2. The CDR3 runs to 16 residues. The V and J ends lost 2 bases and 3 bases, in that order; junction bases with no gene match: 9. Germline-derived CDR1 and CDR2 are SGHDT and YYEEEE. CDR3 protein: CASSLGTGLKTDTQYF. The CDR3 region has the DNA TGTGCCAGCAGCTTAGGAACGGGACTAAAAACAGATACGCAGTATTTT.

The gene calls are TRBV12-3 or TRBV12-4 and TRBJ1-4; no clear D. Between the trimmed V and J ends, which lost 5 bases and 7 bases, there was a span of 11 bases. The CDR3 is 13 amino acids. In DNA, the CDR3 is TGTGCCAGCAGTCGACCGGGAGGTGAAAAACTGTTTTTT. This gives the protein CASSRPGGEKLFF.

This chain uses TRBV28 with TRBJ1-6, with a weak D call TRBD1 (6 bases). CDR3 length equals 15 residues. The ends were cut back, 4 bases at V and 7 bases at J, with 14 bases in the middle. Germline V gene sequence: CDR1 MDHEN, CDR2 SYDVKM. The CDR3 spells CASSWLDSVNSPLHF. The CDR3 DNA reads TGTGCCAGCAGTTGGCTGGACAGTGTGAATTCACCCCTCCACTTT.

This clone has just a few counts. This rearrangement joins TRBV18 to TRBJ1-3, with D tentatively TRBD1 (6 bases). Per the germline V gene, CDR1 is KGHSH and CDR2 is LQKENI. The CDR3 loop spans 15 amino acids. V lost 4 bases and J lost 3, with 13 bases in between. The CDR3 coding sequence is TGTGCCAGCTCACAAAACCAGGGGCATGGAAACACCATATATTTT. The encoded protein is CASSQNQGHGNTIYF.

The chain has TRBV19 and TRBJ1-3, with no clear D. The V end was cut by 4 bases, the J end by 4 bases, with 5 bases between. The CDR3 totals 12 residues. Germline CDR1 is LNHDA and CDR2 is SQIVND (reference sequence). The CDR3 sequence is CASSNQGNTIYF. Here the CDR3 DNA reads TGTGCCAGTAGTAACCAGGGAAACACCATATATTTT. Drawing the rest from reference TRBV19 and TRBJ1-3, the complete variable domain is DGGITQSPKYLFRKEGQNVTLSCEQNLNHDAMYWYRQDPGQGLRLIYYSQIVNDFQKGDIAEGYSVSREKKESFPLTVTSAQKNPTAFYLCASSNQGNTIYFGEGSWLTVV.

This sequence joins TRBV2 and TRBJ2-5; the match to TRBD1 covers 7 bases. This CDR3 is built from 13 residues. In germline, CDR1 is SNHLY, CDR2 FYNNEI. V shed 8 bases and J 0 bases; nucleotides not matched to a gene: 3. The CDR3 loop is CASSTGNQETQYF. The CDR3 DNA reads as TGTGCCAGCTCGACAGGGAACCAAGAGACCCAGTACTTC.

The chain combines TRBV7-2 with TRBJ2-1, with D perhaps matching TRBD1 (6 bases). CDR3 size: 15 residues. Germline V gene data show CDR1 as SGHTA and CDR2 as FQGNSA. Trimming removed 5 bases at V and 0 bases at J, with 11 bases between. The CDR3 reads CASSAQGYSYNEQFF. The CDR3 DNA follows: TGTGCCAGCAGCGCCCAGGGGTACTCCTACAATGAGCAGTTCTTC.

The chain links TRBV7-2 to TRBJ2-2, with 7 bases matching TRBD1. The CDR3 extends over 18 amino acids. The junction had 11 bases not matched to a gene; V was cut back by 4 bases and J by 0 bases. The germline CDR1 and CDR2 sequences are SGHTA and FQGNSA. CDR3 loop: CASSSHPLGGPNTGELFF. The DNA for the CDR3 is TGTGCCAGCAGCTCACACCCGTTAGGGGGCCCGAACACCGGGGAGCTGTTTTTT.

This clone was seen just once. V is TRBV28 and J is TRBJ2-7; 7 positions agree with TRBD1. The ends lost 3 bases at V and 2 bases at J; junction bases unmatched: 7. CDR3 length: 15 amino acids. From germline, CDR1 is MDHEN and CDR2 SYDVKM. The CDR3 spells CASSFDRAVTYEQYF. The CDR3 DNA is TGTGCCAGCAGTTTTGACAGGGCAGTCACCTACGAGCAGTACTTC.